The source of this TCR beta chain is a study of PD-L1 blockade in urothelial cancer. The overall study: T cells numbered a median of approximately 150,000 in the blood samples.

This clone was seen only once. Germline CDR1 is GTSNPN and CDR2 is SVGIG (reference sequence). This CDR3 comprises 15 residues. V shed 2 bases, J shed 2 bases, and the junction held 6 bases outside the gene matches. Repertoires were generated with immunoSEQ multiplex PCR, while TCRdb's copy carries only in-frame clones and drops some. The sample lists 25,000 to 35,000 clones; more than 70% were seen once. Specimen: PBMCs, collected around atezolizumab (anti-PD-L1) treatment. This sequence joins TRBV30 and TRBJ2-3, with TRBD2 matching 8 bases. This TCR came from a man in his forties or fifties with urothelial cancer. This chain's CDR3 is CAWSRIAGYTDTQYF. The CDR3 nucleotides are TGTGCCTGGAGTCGGATAGCGGGGTACACAGATACGCAGTATTTT.